This T cell receptor (beta chain) stems from a study of T cell repertoires in cytomegalovirus infection. Turning to the study itself: Researchers turned to recently identified HLA-C-restricted CMV epitopes as well as well-studied HLA-B-restricted ones. CMV infection plus the matching HLA type was flagged by public TCR beta signatures. Overall study findings and caveats: CMV-specific TCR beta clonotypes restricted by HLA-C were the ones dominating the ex vivo response. The study identified carriers of CMV plus the relevant HLA from cumulative public TCR beta family frequency.

About this clonotype itself: What it binds is not known.

Using its own MiXCR run on the reads, TCRdb lists one record per CDR3 protein. The sample consists of 700,000 to 950,000 distinct CDR3 sequences, over 25% of them appearing once. V was cut by 5 bases and J by 3 bases, with 23 bases left in between. The CDR3 loop spans 18 amino acids. Germline lookup yields CDR1 MDHEN and CDR2 SYDVKM. The receptor was derived from a human donor in good health (CMV status not recorded). Some clones in this sample may be carry-over from other donors' samples. The specimen was cultured CD8+ T cells from PBMCs, collected from culture after CMV antigen stimulation. The chain uses TRBV28 and TRBJ1-5, with D possibly being TRBD1 (6 bases). The CDR3 bases are TGTGCCAGCAGTACCACAGGGAGCCGCCAAGGCGTCAATCAGCCCCAGCATTTT. Translation: CASSTTGSRQGVNQPQHF.